A selection of T cell receptor beta chains follows, all from one sample in a study of T-cell reconstitution after alpha-beta-depleted transplantation in children. TCRdb ran MiXCR on the PCR reads and lists one entry per CDR3 protein. The table records some 500,000 distinct CDR3 sequences, around 20% of them present only once. The sample was PBMCs from the stem cell graft donor, taken from the stem cell graft. These receptors were collected from a human donor who donated a stem cell graft to a child with acute lymphoblastic leukemia. CDR3s leave out the opening cysteine and the closing phenylalanine or tryptophan. Some rows mark clone size as missing; the rest say once, few, many or name a class of expanded clone.

abundance	v_gene	j_gene	CDR3aa
many	TRBV12-5	TRBJ1-1	ASGFGSEAF
NA	TRBV7-2	TRBJ2-7	ASSLGWSAAYEQY
few	TRBV7-9	TRBJ2-5	ASSPGGSETQY
few	TRBV20-1	TRBJ2-2	SASRNRNTGELF
NA	TRBV11-2	TRBJ2-7	ASRKGTGVSYEQY
NA	TRBV28	TRBJ1-3	ASSFIGVSGNTIY
NA	TRBV12-3/TRBV12-4	TRBJ2-1	ASSLPVVVSSYNEQF
many	TRBV29-1	TRBJ1-1	SVDEGVGTEAF
NA	TRBV6-1	TRBJ2-3	ASRIAGGTDTQY
few	TRBV6-1	TRBJ2-2	ASSEGTGTGELF
NA	TRBV5-1	TRBJ2-1	ASSLTGRDEQF
NA	TRBV20-1	TRBJ2-2	SARSRGSGGHTGELF
NA	TRBV27	TRBJ2-7	ASSPRGNPYEQY
NA	TRBV27	TRBJ1-2	ASSLYPGNYGYT
few	TRBV11-2	TRBJ1-1	ASSLAWITEAF
few	TRBV19	TRBJ2-6	ASSAGANVLT
NA	TRBV29-1	TRBJ2-2	SVPGTAFAGELF
NA	TRBV27	TRBJ2-1	ASSWETGQGIISSYNEQF
NA	TRBV20-1	TRBJ1-2	SAEVQGYT
NA	TRBV19	TRBJ1-1	ASSGGEEAF
many	TRBV5-1	TRBJ1-2	ASSLEGSNYGYT
few	TRBV28	TRBJ2-7	ASSLGAGGLDEQY
NA	TRBV7-6	TRBJ1-3	ASSLVIGSSGNTIY
few	TRBV9	TRBJ2-5	ASSGGQGTQETQY
NA	TRBV11-2	TRBJ2-7	ASSLRGRVSYEQY
NA	TRBV6-1	TRBJ2-7	ASSRQQGNHEQY
NA	TRBV7-3	TRBJ1-2	ASSPTGGTGGYGYT
NA	TRBV12-3/TRBV12-4	TRBJ2-3	AGRGTDTQY
NA	TRBV7-2	TRBJ1-2	ASSFANRGGYT
NA	TRBV18	TRBJ2-1	ASSDRGAQGGPEQF
NA	TRBV29-1	TRBJ2-7	SAANQRGGYEQY
few	TRBV4-1	TRBJ1-2	ASSQDHPTDGYT
few	TRBV3-1	TRBJ2-1	ASSQDNPTPTDEQF
NA	TRBV5-1	TRBJ2-7	ASSLVTGWDSYEQY
NA	TRBV5-1	TRBJ2-3	ASSLWLAGTDTQY
NA	TRBV5-1	TRBJ2-3	ASSFGTSGSSTDTQY
NA	TRBV5-4	TRBJ1-1	ASSPTGTPEAF
NA	TRBV12-3/TRBV12-4	TRBJ2-3	ASSLGTGFTTDTQY
NA	TRBV4-2	TRBJ2-7	ASSQGSGGAVEQY
few	TRBV27	TRBJ1-1	ASSQRGIPEAF
NA	TRBV27	TRBJ2-5	ASSLGLAGEGQETQY
NA	TRBV19	TRBJ1-1	ASRDGGYTEAF
few	TRBV20-1	TRBJ1-1	SARDPGQGNTEAF
NA	TRBV7-9	TRBJ1-2	ASSLVGGTGYT
few	TRBV5-1	TRBJ1-1	ASSPGGYNTEAF
many	TRBV5-1	TRBJ1-5	ASSLGAPNQPQH
few	TRBV15	TRBJ1-6	ATRISKGSPLH
few	TRBV4-1	TRBJ2-7	ASSQEKPPEQY
NA	TRBV6-5	TRBJ2-1	ASSLDRGPANEQF
NA	TRBV3-1	TRBJ2-7	ASSQPGLVRYEQY